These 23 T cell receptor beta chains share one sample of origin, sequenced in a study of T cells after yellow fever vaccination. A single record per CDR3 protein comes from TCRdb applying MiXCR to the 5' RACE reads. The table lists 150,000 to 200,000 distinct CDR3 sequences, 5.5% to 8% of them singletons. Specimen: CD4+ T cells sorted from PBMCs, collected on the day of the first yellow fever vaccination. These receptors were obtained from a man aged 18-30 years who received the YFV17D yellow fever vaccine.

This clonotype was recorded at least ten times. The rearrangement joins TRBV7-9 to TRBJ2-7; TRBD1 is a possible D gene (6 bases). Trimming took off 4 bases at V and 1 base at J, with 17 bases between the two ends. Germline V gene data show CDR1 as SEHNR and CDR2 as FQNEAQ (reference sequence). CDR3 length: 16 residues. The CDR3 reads CASSSSPGHLSYEQYF. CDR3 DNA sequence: TGTGCCAGCAGCTCTTCCCCGGGACACCTATCCTACGAGCAGTACTTC.

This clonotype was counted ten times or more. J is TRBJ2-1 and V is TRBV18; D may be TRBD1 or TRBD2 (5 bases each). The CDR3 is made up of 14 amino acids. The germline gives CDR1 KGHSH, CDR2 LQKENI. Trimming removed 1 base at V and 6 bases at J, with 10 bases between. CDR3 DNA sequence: TGTGCCAGCTCACCACAGGCTGGGGGCAATGAGCAGTTCTTC. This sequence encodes CASSPQAGGNEQFF. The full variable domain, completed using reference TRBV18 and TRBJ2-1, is NAGVMQNPRHLVRRRGQEARLRCSPMKGHSHVYWYRQLPEEGLKFMVYLQKENIIDESGMPKERFSAEFPKEGPSILRIQQVVRGDSAAYFCASSPQAGGNEQFFGPGTRLTVL.

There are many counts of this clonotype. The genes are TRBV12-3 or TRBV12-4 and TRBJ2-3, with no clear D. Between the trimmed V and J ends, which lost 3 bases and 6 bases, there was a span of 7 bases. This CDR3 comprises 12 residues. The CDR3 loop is CASSFDLDTQYF. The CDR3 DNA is TGTGCCAGCAGTTTTGATCTCGATACGCAGTATTTT.

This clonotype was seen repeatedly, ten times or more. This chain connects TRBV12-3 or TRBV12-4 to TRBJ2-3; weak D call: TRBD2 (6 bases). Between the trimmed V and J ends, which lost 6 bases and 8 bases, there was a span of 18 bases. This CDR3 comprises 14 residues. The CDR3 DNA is TGTGCCAGCAGGCTCCCCCGGGAGCCCGGTACGCAGTATTTT. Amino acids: CASRLPREPGTQYF.

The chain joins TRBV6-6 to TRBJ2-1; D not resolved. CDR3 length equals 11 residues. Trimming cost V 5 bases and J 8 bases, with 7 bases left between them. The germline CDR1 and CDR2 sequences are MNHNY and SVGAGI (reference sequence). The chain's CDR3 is CASSPRDEQFF. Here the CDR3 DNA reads TGTGCCAGCAGTCCCCGCGATGAGCAGTTCTTC.

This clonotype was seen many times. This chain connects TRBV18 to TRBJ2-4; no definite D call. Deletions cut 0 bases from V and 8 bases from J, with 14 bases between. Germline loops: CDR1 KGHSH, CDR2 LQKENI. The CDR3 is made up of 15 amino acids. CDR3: CASSPPSGKGDIQYF. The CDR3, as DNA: TGTGCCAGCTCACCACCGTCTGGGAAAGGAGACATTCAGTACTTC.

DNA for the CDR3: TGCAGTGCCACAAGAGCGGTAACCTACAATGAGCAGTTCTTC. This encodes CSATRAVTYNEQFF. This chain uses TRBV20-1 with TRBJ2-1; maybe TRBD2 (5 bases). With 6 bases removed from V and 2 bases from J, the gap between germline ends came to 14 bases. Per the germline V gene, CDR1 is DFQATT and CDR2 is SNEGSKA (reference sequence). The CDR3 has 14 amino acids.

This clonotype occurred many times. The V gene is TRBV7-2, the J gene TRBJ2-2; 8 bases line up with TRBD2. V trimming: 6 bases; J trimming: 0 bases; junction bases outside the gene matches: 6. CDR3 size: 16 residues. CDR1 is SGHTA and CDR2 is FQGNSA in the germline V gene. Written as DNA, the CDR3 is TGTGCCAGCAGGCCTCCGGGACTAGCGAACACCGGGGAGCTGTTTTTT. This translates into CASRPPGLANTGELFF.

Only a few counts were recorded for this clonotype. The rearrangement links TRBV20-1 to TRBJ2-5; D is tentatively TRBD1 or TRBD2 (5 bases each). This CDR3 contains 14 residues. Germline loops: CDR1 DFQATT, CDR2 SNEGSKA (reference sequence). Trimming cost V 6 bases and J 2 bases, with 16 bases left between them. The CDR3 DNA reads TGCAGTGCATTGGGGGTGGGGGTACAAGAGACCCAGTACTTC. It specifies CSALGVGVQETQYF.

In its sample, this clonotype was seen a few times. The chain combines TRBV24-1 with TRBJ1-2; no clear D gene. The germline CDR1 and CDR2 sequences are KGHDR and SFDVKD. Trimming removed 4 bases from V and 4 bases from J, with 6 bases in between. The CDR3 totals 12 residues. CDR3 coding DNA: TGTGCCACCAGTGAGGGCTCCTATGGCTACACCTTC. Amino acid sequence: CATSEGSYGYTF.

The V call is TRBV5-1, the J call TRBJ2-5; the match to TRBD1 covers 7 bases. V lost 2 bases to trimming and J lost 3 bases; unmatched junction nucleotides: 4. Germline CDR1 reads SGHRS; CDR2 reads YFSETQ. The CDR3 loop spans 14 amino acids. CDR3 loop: CASSFKGAEETQYF. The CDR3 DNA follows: TGCGCCAGCAGCTTTAAGGGGGCCGAAGAGACCCAGTACTTC. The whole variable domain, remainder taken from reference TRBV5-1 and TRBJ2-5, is KAGVTQTPRYLIKTRGQQVTLSCSPISGHRSVSWYQQTPGQGLQFLFEYFSETQRNKGNFPGRFSGRQFSNSRSEMNVSTLELGDSALYLCASSFKGAEETQYFGPGTRLLVL.

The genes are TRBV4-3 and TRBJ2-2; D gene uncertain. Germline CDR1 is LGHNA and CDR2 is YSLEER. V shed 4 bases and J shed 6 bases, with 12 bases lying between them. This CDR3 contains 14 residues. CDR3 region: CASSRRPIPGELFF. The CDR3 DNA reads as TGCGCCAGCAGCCGACGGCCAATTCCCGGGGAGCTGTTTTTT.

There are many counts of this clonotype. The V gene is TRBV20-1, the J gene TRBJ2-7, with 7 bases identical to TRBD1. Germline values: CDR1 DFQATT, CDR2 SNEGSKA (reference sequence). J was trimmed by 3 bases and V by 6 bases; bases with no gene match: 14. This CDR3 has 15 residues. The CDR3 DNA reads TGCAGTGCACAGCCGGGACAGCTCCTGCTCTACGAGCAGTACGTC. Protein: CSAQPGQLLLYEQYV.

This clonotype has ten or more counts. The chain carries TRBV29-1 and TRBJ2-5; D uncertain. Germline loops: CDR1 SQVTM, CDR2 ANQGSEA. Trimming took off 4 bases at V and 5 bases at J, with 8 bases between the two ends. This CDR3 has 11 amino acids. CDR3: CSVAPGETQYF. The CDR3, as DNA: TGCAGCGTTGCCCCCGGTGAGACCCAGTACTTC.

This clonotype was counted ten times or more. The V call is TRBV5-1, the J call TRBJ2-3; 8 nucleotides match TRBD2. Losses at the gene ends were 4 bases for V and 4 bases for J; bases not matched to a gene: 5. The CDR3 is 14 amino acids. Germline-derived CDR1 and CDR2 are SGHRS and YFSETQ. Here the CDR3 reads CASSPGGAADTQYF. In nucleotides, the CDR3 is TGCGCCAGCAGCCCGGGGGGGGCGGCAGATACGCAGTATTTT.

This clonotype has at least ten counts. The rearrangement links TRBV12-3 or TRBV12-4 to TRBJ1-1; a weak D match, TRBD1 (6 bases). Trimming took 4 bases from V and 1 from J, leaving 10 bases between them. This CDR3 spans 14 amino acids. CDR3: CASSWGGANTEAFF. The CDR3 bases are TGTGCCAGCAGTTGGGGGGGCGCGAACACTGAAGCTTTCTTT.

CDR3 sequence: CASSTEGQLDSPLHF. Here the CDR3 DNA reads TGTGCCAGCAGCACAGAGGGACAGCTCGATTCACCCCTCCACTTT. The genes are TRBV7-8 and TRBJ1-6; 7 nucleotides agree with TRBD1. The CDR3 length is 15 residues. Germline CDR1 reads SGHVS; CDR2 reads FQNEAQ. J lost 8 bases, V lost 5 bases, and 9 bases had no gene match.

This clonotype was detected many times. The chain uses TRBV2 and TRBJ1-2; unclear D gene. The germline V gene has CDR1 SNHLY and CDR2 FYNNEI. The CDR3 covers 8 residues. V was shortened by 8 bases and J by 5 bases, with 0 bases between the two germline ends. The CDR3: CASYGYTF. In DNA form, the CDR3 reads TGTGCCAGCTATGGCTACACCTTC.

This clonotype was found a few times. The CDR3 bases are TGTGCCAGCAGCATAACTAGGGATACGCAGTATTTT. Its protein product is CASSITRDTQYF. The chain joins TRBV5-6 to TRBJ2-3; D is perhaps TRBD2 (5 bases). In germline, CDR1 is SGHDT, CDR2 YYEEEE. Trimming removed 4 bases at V and 6 bases at J, with 9 bases between. The CDR3 has 12 amino acids.

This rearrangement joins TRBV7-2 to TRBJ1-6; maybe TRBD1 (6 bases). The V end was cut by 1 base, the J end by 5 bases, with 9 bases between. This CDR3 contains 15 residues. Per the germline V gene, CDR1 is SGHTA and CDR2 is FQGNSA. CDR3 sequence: CASSLEGQNNSPLHF. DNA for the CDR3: TGTGCCAGCAGCTTAGAAGGACAGAATAATTCACCCCTCCACTTT.

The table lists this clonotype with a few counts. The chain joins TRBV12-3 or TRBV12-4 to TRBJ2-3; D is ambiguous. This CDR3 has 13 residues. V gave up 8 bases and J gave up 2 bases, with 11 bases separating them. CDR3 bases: TGTGCCAGCTCGGCGGTAAACACAGATACGCAGTATTTT. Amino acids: CASSAVNTDTQYF.

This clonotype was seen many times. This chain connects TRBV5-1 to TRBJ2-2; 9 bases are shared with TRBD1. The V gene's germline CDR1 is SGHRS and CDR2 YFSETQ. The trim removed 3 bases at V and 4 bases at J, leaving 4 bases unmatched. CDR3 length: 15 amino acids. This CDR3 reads CASSWGQGGTGELFF. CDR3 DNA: TGCGCCAGCAGCTGGGGACAGGGCGGCACCGGGGAGCTGTTTTTT. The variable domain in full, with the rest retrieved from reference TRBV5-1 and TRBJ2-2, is KAGVTQTPRYLIKTRGQQVTLSCSPISGHRSVSWYQQTPGQGLQFLFEYFSETQRNKGNFPGRFSGRQFSNSRSEMNVSTLELGDSALYLCASSWGQGGTGELFFGEGSRLTVL.

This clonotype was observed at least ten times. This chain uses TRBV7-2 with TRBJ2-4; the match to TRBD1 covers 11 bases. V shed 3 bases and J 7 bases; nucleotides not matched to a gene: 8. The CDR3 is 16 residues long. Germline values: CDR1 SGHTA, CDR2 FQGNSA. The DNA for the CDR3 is TGTGCCAGCAGCTTGCGGACAGGGGGCGCACGGAACATTCAGTACTTC. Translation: CASSLRTGGARNIQYF.